This passage covers 19 T cell receptor beta chains from one sample sequenced in a study of blood T cell repertoires in COVID-19. Profiling relied on immunoSEQ multiplex PCR, and the TCRdb table lists in-frame clones only, not all of them. The table includes about 490,000 clones, around 85% detected once. Input material: peripheral blood. Source of these receptors: a human donor in a cohort sampled during active COVID-19.

V gene TRBV29-1 combines with J gene TRBJ1-4; TRBD1 matches 7 bases. Unmatched junction bases numbered 5, after V lost 3 bases and J lost 7 bases. CDR1 and CDR2 from the germline V gene are SQVTM and ANQGSEA. The CDR3 spans 13 residues. The CDR3 bases are TGCAGCGTTGATGAGGGGGCTGGTGAAAAACTGTTTTTT. Translation: CSVDEGAGEKLFF.

The sample holds one count of this clone. The rearrangement uses TRBV4-1 and TRBJ2-3; 10 bases line up with TRBD1. Germline loops: CDR1 MGHRA, CDR2 YSYEKL. Trimming at V came to 4 bases and at J to 4 bases, leaving 8 bases not matched to a gene. The CDR3 loop spans 16 amino acids. CDR3 sequence: CASSREDRGLPDTQYF. The CDR3 DNA follows: TGCGCCAGCAGCCGCGAAGACAGGGGGCTCCCAGATACGCAGTATTTT.

This chain links TRBV6-1 with TRBJ1-1, with 10 bases fitting TRBD1. Germline trimming cut 2 bases from V and 5 bases from J; bases unmatched to any gene: 11. There are 17 residues in the CDR3. Germline lookup yields CDR1 MNHNS and CDR2 SASEGT. The chain's CDR3 is CASSEIGTGDIGTEAFF. In DNA, the CDR3 is TGTGCCAGCAGTGAAATTGGGACAGGGGATATAGGAACTGAAGCTTTCTTT.

This clone was counted a few times. The chain has TRBV10-3 and TRBJ2-2; 9 bases align to TRBD1. There are 14 residues in the CDR3. Trimming removed 10 bases from V and 0 bases from J; junction bases left unmatched: 3. The germline V gene has CDR1 ENHRY and CDR2 SYGVKD. The CDR3 DNA sequence: TGTGCCACGAGGGACAGGGCGAACACCGGGGAGCTGTTTTTT. Translation: CATRDRANTGELFF.

This rearrangement joins TRBV5-4 to TRBJ2-7; TRBD1 might be the D (6 bases). The germline gives CDR1 SGHNT, CDR2 YYREEE (reference sequence). The length of the CDR3 is 14 residues. V lost 0 bases, J lost 1 base, and 8 bases lay in between. CDR3 bases: TGTGCCAGCAGCTTGGCAGGGGTATCCTACGAGCAGTACTTC. Translating it yields CASSLAGVSYEQYF.

The chain carries TRBV7-9 and TRBJ2-4; 9 nucleotides line up with TRBD1. This CDR3 contains 17 residues. CDR1 is SEHNR, CDR2 FQNEAQ, per germline (reference sequence). Trimming took 6 bases from V and 3 from J; bases not matched to a gene: 12. DNA of the CDR3: TGTGCCAGCAGTAATCCCCCGGGACAGGGTGTCAAAAACATTCAGTACTTC. Its protein product is CASSNPPGQGVKNIQYF.

The rearrangement links TRBV7-2 to TRBJ1-2; D gene unclear. The V end lost 0 bases, the J end lost 4 bases, and 12 bases lay between the germline ends. Germline V gives CDR1 SGHTA, CDR2 FQGNSA. This CDR3 comprises 15 residues. The CDR3 nucleotides read TGTGCCAGCAGCTTAGCGTCAGATAACCGCTATGGCTACACCTTC. It specifies CASSLASDNRYGYTF.

This clone showed up just a few times. The genes are TRBV7-9 and TRBJ2-4; 11 nucleotides match TRBD2. After removal of 3 bases from V and 2 bases from J, the junction contained 6 bases not matched to a gene. The germline V gene has CDR1 SEHNR and CDR2 FQNEAQ (reference sequence). The CDR3 length is 17 residues. In DNA, the CDR3 is TGTGCCAGCAGCTTTTCGACTAGCGGGAACTCCAAAAACATTCAGTACTTC. The encoded protein is CASSFSTSGNSKNIQYF.

The rearrangement links TRBV5-1 to TRBJ2-1, with 13 bases fitting TRBD2. Trimming removed 5 bases from V and 7 bases from J; junction bases left unmatched: 6. CDR3 length: 15 residues. Germline loops: CDR1 SGHRS, CDR2 YFSETQ. The CDR3: CASRGGLAGTNEQFF. The CDR3 DNA sequence: TGCGCCAGCAGGGGGGGACTAGCGGGGACGAATGAGCAGTTCTTC.

V usage is TRBV7-2 and J usage is TRBJ1-4; 11 positions agree with TRBD1. CDR1 is SGHTA, CDR2 FQGNSA, per germline. V lost 3 bases, J lost 8 bases, and 5 bases stayed unmatched. CDR3 size: 15 residues. Here the CDR3 reads CASSLDGTGGEKLFF. CDR3 in DNA: TGTGCCAGCAGCTTGGACGGGACAGGGGGGGAAAAACTGTTTTTT.

The gene calls are TRBV5-5 and TRBJ1-1; D not resolved. The CDR3 is 13 residues long. Trimming cost V 4 bases and J 3 bases, with 10 bases left between them. Germline values: CDR1 SGHKS, CDR2 YYEKEE (reference sequence). Here the CDR3 DNA reads TGTGCCAGCAGCCTGCCGGGAGACACTGAAGCTTTCTTT. Translating gives CASSLPGDTEAFF.

The rearrangement links TRBV28 to TRBJ1-1; D gene uncertain. The CDR3 sequence is 11 residues long. V was clipped by 3 bases and J by 6 bases, with 5 bases between them. Germline-derived CDR1 and CDR2 are MDHEN and SYDVKM. Written as DNA, the CDR3 is TGTGCCAGCAGTTTGAGAGCTGAAGCTTTCTTT. Translated, it gives CASSLRAEAFF. The whole variable domain, filled in from reference TRBV28 and TRBJ1-1, reads DVKVTQSSRYLVKRTGEKVFLECVQDMDHENMFWYRQDPGLGLRLIYFSYDVKMKEKGDIPEGYSVSREKKERFSLILESASTNQTSMYLCASSLRAEAFFGQGTRLTVV.

The rearrangement uses TRBV3-1 (or the pseudogene TRBV3-2) and TRBJ2-7; 8 bases match TRBD1. Trimming at V came to 4 bases and at J to 3 bases, leaving 5 bases not matched to a gene. The germline CDR1 and CDR2 sequences are LGHDT and YNNKEL (reference sequence). The CDR3 loop spans 14 amino acids. CDR3 DNA: TGTGCCAGCAGCCCCGGGACAGGTATCTACGAGCAGTACTTC. Protein product: CASSPGTGIYEQYF.

The chain carries TRBV12-2 and TRBJ1-2; the table gives TRBD1 as D, unverified against the DNA. TRBV12-2 is termed a pseudogene. There are 16 residues in the CDR3. Here the CDR3 reads CASRLAPAEKNYGYTF. The CDR3 DNA is TGTGCAAGTCGCTTAGCGCCCGCAGAAAAAAACTATGGCTACACCTTC.

The J gene is TRBJ1-1, the V gene TRBV29-1, with 9 bases fitting TRBD1. Trimming cost V 1 base and J 7 bases; bases outside gene matches: 10. CDR1 is SQVTM and CDR2 is ANQGSEA in the germline V gene. The CDR3 runs 15 residues. The CDR3 sequence: CSVEAHQGQGNEAFF. The CDR3 DNA reads as TGCAGCGTTGAAGCCCATCAGGGACAGGGTAATGAAGCTTTCTTT. Based on the CDR3 plus reference TRBV29-1 and TRBJ1-1, the full variable domain is SAVISQKPSRDICQRGTSLTIQCQVDSQVTMMFWYRQQPGQSLTLIATANQGSEATYESGFVIDKFPISRPNLTFSTLTVSNMSPEDSSIYLCSVEAHQGQGNEAFFGQGTRLTVV.

This chain connects TRBV5-4 to TRBJ2-5; TRBD2 agrees at 10 bases. Germline CDR1 reads SGHNT; CDR2 reads YYREEE (reference sequence). The CDR3 sequence is 17 residues long. Trimming at V came to 1 base and at J to 3 bases, leaving 9 bases not matched to a gene. The CDR3 nucleotides are TGTGCCAGCAGCTTGCAAAGCGGGAGGGCCCTCAAAGAGACCCAGTACTTC. Its protein is CASSLQSGRALKETQYF.

The chain is built from TRBV7-8 and TRBJ1-6, with a possible D match to TRBD1 (5 bases). Germline values: CDR1 SGHVS, CDR2 FQNEAQ. V lost 3 bases and J lost 9, with 12 bases in between. The CDR3 runs to 14 residues. The CDR3 protein is CASSFGASGSPLHF. In DNA form, the CDR3 reads TGTGCCAGCAGCTTTGGGGCTTCGGGTTCACCCCTCCACTTT.

CDR3 in amino acids: CSVETGVYNEQFF. As DNA, the CDR3 is TGCAGCGTTGAGACAGGGGTTTACAATGAGCAGTTCTTC. V and J are TRBV29-1 and TRBJ2-1; 8 bases are shared with TRBD1. Germline assignment: CDR1 SQVTM and CDR2 ANQGSEA. This CDR3 spans 13 amino acids. The junction had 2 bases not matched to a gene; V was cut back by 3 bases and J by 4 bases.

This clone was observed a few times. DNA of the CDR3: TGTGCCTGGAGTGTCGGTACAGGAGGCAATCAGCCCCAGCATTTT. Protein: CAWSVGTGGNQPQHF. The gene calls are TRBV30 and TRBJ1-5, with D perhaps TRBD1 (5 bases). This CDR3 comprises 15 residues. Trimming stripped 0 bases from V and 2 bases from J, with 11 bases between. Germline loops: CDR1 GTSNPN, CDR2 SVGIG (reference sequence). The full variable domain, completed using reference TRBV30 and TRBJ1-5, is SQTIHQWPATLVQPVGSPLSLECTVEGTSNPNLYWYRQAAGRGLQLLFYSVGIGQISSEVPQNLSASRPQDRQFILSSKKLLLSDSGFYLCAWSVGTGGNQPQHFGDGTRLSIL.